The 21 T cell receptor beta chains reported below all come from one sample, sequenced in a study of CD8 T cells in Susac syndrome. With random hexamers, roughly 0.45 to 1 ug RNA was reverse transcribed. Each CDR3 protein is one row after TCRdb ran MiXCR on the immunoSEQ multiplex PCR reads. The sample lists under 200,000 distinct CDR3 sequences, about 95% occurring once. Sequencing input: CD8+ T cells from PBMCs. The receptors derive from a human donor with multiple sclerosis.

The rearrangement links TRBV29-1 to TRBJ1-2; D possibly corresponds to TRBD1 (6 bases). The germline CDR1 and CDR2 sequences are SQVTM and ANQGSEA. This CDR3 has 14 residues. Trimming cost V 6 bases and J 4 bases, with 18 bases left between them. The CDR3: CSVRNTGTIYGYTF. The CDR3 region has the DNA TGCAGCGTCAGAAACACAGGGACCATCTATGGCTACACCTTC. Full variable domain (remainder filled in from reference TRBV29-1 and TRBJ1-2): SAVISQKPSRDICQRGTSLTIQCQVDSQVTMMFWYRQQPGQSLTLIATANQGSEATYESGFVIDKFPISRPNLTFSTLTVSNMSPEDSSIYLCSVRNTGTIYGYTFGSGTRLTVV.

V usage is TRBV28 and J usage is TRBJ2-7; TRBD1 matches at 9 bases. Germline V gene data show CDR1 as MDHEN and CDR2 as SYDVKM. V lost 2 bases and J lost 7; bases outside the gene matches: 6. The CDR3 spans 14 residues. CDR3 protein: CASSLPGQGREQYF. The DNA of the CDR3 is TGTGCCAGCAGTTTACCTGGACAGGGGAGGGAGCAGTACTTC.

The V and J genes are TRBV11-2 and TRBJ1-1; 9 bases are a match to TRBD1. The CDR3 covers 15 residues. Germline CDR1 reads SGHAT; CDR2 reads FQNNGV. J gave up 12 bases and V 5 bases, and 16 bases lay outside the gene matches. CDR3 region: CASSPEIGQGWSPFF. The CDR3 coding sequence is TGTGCCAGCAGCCCGGAGATAGGACAGGGGTGGTCTCCTTTCTTT.

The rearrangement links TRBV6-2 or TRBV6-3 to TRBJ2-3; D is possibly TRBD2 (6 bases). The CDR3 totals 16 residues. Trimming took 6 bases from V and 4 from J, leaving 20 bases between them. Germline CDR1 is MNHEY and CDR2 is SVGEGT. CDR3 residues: CASRPPLVRGPDTQYF. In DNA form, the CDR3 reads TGTGCCAGCAGACCACCACTTGTGCGGGGCCCAGATACGCAGTATTTT.

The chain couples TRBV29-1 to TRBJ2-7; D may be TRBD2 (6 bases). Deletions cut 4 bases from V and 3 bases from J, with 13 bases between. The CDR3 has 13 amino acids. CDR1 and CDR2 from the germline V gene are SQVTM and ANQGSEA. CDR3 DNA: TGCAGCGTTGTAGTGGAGGGTAACTACGAGCAGTACTTC. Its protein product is CSVVVEGNYEQYF.

The CDR3 DNA reads TGTGCCAGCAGCCCGAAGACTAGCGGCCAAGAGACCCAGTACTTC. Its protein product is CASSPKTSGQETQYF. The J gene is TRBJ2-5, the V gene TRBV9; 9 bases map to TRBD2. J lost 1 base, V lost 4 bases, and 5 bases had no gene match. Germline V gives CDR1 SGDLS, CDR2 YYNGEE. The CDR3 totals 15 residues.

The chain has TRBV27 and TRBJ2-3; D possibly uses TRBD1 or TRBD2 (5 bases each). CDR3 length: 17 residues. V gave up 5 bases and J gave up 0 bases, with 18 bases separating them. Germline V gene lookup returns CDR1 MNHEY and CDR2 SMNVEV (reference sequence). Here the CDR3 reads CASSAGRQRTSTDTQYF. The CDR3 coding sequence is TGTGCCAGCAGTGCAGGACGACAGAGGACTAGCACAGATACGCAGTATTTT.

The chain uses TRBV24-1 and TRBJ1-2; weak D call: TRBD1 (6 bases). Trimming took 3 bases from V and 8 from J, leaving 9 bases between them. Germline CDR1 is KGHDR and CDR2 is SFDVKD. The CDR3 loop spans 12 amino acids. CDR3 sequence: CATSDLGGGYTF. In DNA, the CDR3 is TGTGCCACCAGTGATCTGGGGGGCGGCTACACCTTC.

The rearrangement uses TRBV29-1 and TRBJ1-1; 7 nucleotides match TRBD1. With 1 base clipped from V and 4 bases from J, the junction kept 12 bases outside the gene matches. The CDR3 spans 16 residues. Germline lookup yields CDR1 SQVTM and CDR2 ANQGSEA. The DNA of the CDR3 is TGCAGCGTTGAAGCTTGGACAGGCCCCCGGGGCACTGAAGCTTTCTTT. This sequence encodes CSVEAWTGPRGTEAFF. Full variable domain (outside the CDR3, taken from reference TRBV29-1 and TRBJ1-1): SAVISQKPSRDICQRGTSLTIQCQVDSQVTMMFWYRQQPGQSLTLIATANQGSEATYESGFVIDKFPISRPNLTFSTLTVSNMSPEDSSIYLCSVEAWTGPRGTEAFFGQGTRLTVV.

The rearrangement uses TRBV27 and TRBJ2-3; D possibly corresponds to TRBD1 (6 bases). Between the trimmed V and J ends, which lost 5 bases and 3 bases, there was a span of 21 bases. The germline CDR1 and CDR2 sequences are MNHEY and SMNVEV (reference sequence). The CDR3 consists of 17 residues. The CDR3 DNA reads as TGTGCCAGCAGTCTCGGGACAAGGAAGGTTGCGACAGATACGCAGTATTTT. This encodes CASSLGTRKVATDTQYF.

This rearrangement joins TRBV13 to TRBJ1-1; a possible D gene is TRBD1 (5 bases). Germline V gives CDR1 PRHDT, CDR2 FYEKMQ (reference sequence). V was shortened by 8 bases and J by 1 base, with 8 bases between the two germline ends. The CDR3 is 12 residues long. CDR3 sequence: CASAGTNTEAFF. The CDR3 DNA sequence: TGTGCCAGCGCAGGGACGAACACTGAAGCTTTCTTT.

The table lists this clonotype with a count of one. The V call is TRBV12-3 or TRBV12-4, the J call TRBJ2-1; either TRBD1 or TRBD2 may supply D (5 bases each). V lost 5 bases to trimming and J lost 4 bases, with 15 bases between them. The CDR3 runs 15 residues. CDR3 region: CASSHRDRIYNEQFF. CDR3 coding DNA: TGTGCCAGCAGTCACCGGGACCGAATATACAATGAGCAGTTCTTC.

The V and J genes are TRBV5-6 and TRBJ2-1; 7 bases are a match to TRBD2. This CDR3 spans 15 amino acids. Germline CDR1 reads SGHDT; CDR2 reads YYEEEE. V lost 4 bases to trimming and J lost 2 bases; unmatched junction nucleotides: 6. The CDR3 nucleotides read TGTGCCAGCAGCGCCCCTAGCGGACCCTACAATGAGCAGTTCTTC. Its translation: CASSAPSGPYNEQFF. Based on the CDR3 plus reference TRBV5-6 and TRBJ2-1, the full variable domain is DAGVTQSPTHLIKTRGQQVTLRCSPKSGHDTVSWYQQALGQGPQFIFQYYEEEERQRGNFPDRFSGHQFPNYSSELNVNALLLGDSALYLCASSAPSGPYNEQFFGPGTRLTVL.

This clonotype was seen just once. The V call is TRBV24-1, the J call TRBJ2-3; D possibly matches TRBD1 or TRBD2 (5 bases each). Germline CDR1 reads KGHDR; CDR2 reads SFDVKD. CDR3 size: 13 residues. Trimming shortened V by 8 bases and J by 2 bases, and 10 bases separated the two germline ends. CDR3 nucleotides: TGTGCCACCACGGGACGAGTCACAGATACGCAGTATTTT. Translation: CATTGRVTDTQYF.

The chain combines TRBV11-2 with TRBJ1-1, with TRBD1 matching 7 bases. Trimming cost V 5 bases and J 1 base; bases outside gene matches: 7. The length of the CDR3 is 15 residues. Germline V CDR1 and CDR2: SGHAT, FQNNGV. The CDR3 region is CASSPLRGTNTEAFF. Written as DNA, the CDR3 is TGTGCCAGCAGCCCCCTCAGGGGGACGAACACTGAAGCTTTCTTT.

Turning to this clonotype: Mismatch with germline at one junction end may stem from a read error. Written as DNA, the CDR3 is TGTGCCAGCAGCCCATTTCTACGGGTCGAACAATTT. This translates into CASSPFLRVEQF. The chain joins TRBV16 to TRBJ1-1; no definite D call. The V gene's germline CDR1 is KGHSY and CDR2 FQNENV. This CDR3 contains 12 residues.

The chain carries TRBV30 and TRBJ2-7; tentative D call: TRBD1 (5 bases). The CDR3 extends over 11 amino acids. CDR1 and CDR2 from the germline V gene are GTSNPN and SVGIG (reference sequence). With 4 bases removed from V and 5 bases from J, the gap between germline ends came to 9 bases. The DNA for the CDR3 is TGTGCCTGGATCAGGGTAAACGAGCAGTACTTC. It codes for CAWIRVNEQYF.

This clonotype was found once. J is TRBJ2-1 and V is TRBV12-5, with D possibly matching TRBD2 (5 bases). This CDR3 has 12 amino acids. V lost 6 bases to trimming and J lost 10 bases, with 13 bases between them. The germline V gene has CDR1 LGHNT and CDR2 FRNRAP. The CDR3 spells CASGTGLSEQFF. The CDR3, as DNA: TGTGCTAGTGGCACCGGACTCTCCGAGCAGTTCTTC. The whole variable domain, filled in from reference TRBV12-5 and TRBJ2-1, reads DARVTQTPRHKVTEMGQEVTMRCQPILGHNTVFWYRQTMMQGLELLAYFRNRAPLDDSGMPKDRFSAEMPDATLATLKIQPSEPRDSAVYFCASGTGLSEQFFGPGTRLTVL.

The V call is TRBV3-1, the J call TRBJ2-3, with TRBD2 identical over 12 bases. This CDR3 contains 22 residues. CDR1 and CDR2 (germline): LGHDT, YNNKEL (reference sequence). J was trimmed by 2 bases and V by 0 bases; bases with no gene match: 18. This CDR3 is CASSQDSVPGLAGGLVTDTQYF. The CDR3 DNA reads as TGTGCCAGCAGCCAAGATTCGGTTCCGGGTCTAGCGGGAGGGCTAGTCACAGATACGCAGTATTTT.

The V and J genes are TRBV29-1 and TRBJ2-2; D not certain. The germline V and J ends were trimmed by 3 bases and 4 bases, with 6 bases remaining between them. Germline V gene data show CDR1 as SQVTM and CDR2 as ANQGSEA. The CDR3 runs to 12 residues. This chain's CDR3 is CSVEIATGELFF. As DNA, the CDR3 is TGCAGCGTTGAGATCGCCACCGGGGAGCTGTTTTTT.

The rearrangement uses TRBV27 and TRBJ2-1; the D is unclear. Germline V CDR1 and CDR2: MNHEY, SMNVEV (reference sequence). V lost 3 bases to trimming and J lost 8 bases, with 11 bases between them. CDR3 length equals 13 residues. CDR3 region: CASSLDLYDEQFF. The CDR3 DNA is TGTGCCAGCAGTTTGGACCTATACGATGAGCAGTTCTTC.